This is a list of T cell receptor beta chains from one sample in a study of CXCR3-negative and CXCR3-positive naive CD8 T cells. TCRdb reprocessed the 5' RACE reads, with one entry per CDR3 protein and no DNA. Its clone listing holds about 41,000 distinct CDR3 sequences. What was sequenced was naive CXCR3- CD8+ T cells from blood. The receptors were gathered from a human donor in good health. Some clones in this sample may be carry-over from other donors' samples. Both conserved end residues are part of each CDR3.

V gene,J gene,CDR3 protein
TRBV15,TRBJ2-7,CATSTSKPGGSYEQYF
TRBV3-1,TRBJ2-7,CASSQFRQYTYEQYF
TRBV7-2,TRBJ2-5,CASTRQETQYF
TRBV7-9,TRBJ2-3,CALPRGETSTDTQYF
TRBV12-3/TRBV12-4,TRBJ2-1,CASSSSRPERFF
TRBV6-5,TRBJ2-3,CASSQDRHGAFTDTQYF
TRBV28,TRBJ2-7,CASSKTGMTYEQYF
TRBV6-6,TRBJ1-3,CASSSGRIFSGNTIYF
TRBV5-1,TRBJ2-2,CASSWGVGTGELFF
TRBV29-1,TRBJ1-6,CSAILSETGEMNSPLHF
TRBV20-1,TRBJ2-1,CSARGWREAYNEQFF
TRBV19,TRBJ2-2,CASLGTSNTGELFF
TRBV29-1,TRBJ1-2,CSVPLGGASGYTF
TRBV12-3/TRBV12-4,TRBJ2-3,CASTPLGRGSTDTQYF
TRBV6-5,TRBJ1-5,CASSFVPGQGADSQPQHF
TRBV29-1,TRBJ1-2,CSGLEVTVPYGYTF
TRBV29-1,TRBJ2-3,CSVEDLGEMLGGAQYF
TRBV4-1,TRBJ1-1,CASSPRGWAFPEAFF
TRBV7-9,TRBJ2-7,CASSLTDAGDEQYF
TRBV7-3,TRBJ1-1,CATKRDRMNTEAFF
TRBV7-3,TRBJ2-2,CASSLGTPGTGELFF
TRBV12-3/TRBV12-4,TRBJ1-5,CASSELQGQPQHF
TRBV15,TRBJ1-4,CATSSATNEKLFF
TRBV5-5,TRBJ1-1,CASSRTDGPEAFF
TRBV12-3/TRBV12-4,TRBJ2-2,CASSPTSTGELFF
TRBV29-1,TRBJ1-1,CSGRFANTEAFF
TRBV7-9,TRBJ1-5,CASSASGTGLQPQHF
TRBV7-3,TRBJ2-1,CASSLVPGAINEQFF
TRBV2,TRBJ1-2,CASSEGVNANYGYTF
TRBV29-1,TRBJ1-1,CSVEATGGFLTEAFF
TRBV7-8,TRBJ1-1,CASSEIQSGRTEAFF
TRBV20-1,TRBJ1-4,CSASDRGYEKLFF
TRBV12-3/TRBV12-4,TRBJ2-7,CASSLRDRGRDEQYF
TRBV29-1,TRBJ2-7,CSVEVTGGNYEQYF
TRBV7-9,TRBJ2-5,CASSLQGVETQYF
TRBV28,TRBJ2-7,CASSPQGSSPYEQYF
TRBV11-2,TRBJ2-3,CASSVGAGLGAQYF
TRBV12-3/TRBV12-4,TRBJ1-3,CASTPRLGGNTIYF
TRBV7-9,TRBJ1-1,CASSSGGREAFF
TRBV7-9,TRBJ2-7,CASSPTPSGPMAEQYF
TRBV20-1,TRBJ2-3,CSARGLAGGSTDTQYF
TRBV27,TRBJ1-5,CASSLSGENQPQHF
TRBV4-3,TRBJ2-5,CASSQDIGRGIETQYF
TRBV7-6,TRBJ1-1,CASSLGGTTEAFF
TRBV4-1,TRBJ1-2,CASSQEPGQVHGYTF
TRBV20-1,TRBJ1-1,CSAKGLFDQGEGMNTEAFF
TRBV29-1,TRBJ2-3,CSLGLLTGGSQFGPDTQYF
TRBV6-2/TRBV6-3,TRBJ2-1,CASSIENGDNEQFF